This passage covers 8 T cell receptor beta chains from one sample sequenced in a study of radiotherapy plus CTLA-4 blockade in lung cancer. Sequencing used immunoSEQ multiplex PCR; TCRdb keeps in-frame clones, though not all of them. The table lists tens of thousands of clones, around 80% of them singletons. Sample: peripheral blood, taken from a patient treated with radiotherapy plus ipilimumab. The receptors were gathered from a human donor with non-small cell lung cancer who had a complete response to radiotherapy plus ipilimumab.

The chain is built from TRBV10-3 and TRBJ1-6; tentatively, D is TRBD1 (5 bases). Trimming removed 10 bases from V and 11 bases from J, with 21 bases in between. This CDR3 has 14 residues. Germline CDR1 reads ENHRY; CDR2 reads SYGVKD. CDR3 amino acids: CATGPQGGGTPLHF. In nucleotides, the CDR3 is TGTGCCACCGGGCCCCAGGGAGGTGGGACACCCCTCCACTTT.

CDR3 sequence (DNA): TGCGCCAGCAGCTTGGGACAGGCGGGGGCCAACGTCCTGACTTTC. It is translated as CASSLGQAGANVLTF. The chain links TRBV5-1 to TRBJ2-6; D perhaps matches TRBD1 (6 bases). Germline-derived CDR1 and CDR2 are SGHRS and YFSETQ. This CDR3 comprises 15 residues. Trimming cost V 0 bases and J 4 bases, with 8 bases left between them.

This clone was observed once. The V gene is TRBV10-3, the J gene TRBJ1-1; 7 bases match TRBD1. This CDR3 has 15 amino acids. J was trimmed by 4 bases and V by 8 bases; bases with no gene match: 13. Per germline, CDR1 ENHRY and CDR2 SYGVKD. CDR3 loop: CAIELKDRAGTEAFF. CDR3 bases: TGTGCCATCGAGTTAAAAGACAGGGCGGGCACTGAAGCTTTCTTT.

V usage is TRBV30 and J usage is TRBJ1-4, with TRBD1 identical over 9 bases. Germline V gene lookup returns CDR1 GTSNPN and CDR2 SVGIG (reference sequence). The CDR3 is 14 residues long. V shed 5 bases, J shed 6 bases, and the junction held 7 bases outside the gene matches. CDR3 sequence (DNA): TGTGCCTGGCGTGACAGGGGGGATTATGAAAAACTGTTTTTT. Translated, it gives CAWRDRGDYEKLFF.

The chain links TRBV7-9 to TRBJ1-5, with D unresolved. Germline loops: CDR1 SEHNR, CDR2 FQNEAQ (reference sequence). With 5 bases removed from V and 3 bases from J, the gap between germline ends came to 5 bases. The CDR3 extends over 12 amino acids. The CDR3, as DNA: TGTGCCAGCAGCCCGGACAATCAGCCCCAGCATTTT. This sequence encodes CASSPDNQPQHF.

This sequence joins TRBV19 and TRBJ1-4; the match to TRBD1 covers 7 bases. In germline, CDR1 is LNHDA, CDR2 SQIVND (reference sequence). The length of the CDR3 is 17 residues. With V trimmed by 1 base and J by 6 bases, 11 bases remained unmatched. CDR3 region: CASSIGTGTGIYEKLFF. The CDR3 coding sequence is TGTGCCAGTAGTATAGGGACAGGTACGGGGATATATGAAAAACTGTTTTTT. The entire variable domain, with the rest obtained from reference TRBV19 and TRBJ1-4, is as follows: DGGITQSPKYLFRKEGQNVTLSCEQNLNHDAMYWYRQDPGQGLRLIYYSQIVNDFQKGDIAEGYSVSREKKESFPLTVTSAQKNPTAFYLCASSIGTGTGIYEKLFFGSGTQLSVL.

In its sample, this clone was seen once. The junction departs from germline at one end; a sequencing error may be responsible. The rearrangement uses TRBV27 and TRBJ1-3; D is unresolved. The CDR3 spans 15 residues. Per the germline V gene, CDR1 is MNHEY and CDR2 is SMNVEV (reference sequence). Written as DNA, the CDR3 is TGTGCCAGCAGTTTAAGTTTTAAGACTGGAGACACCATATATTTT. This gives the protein CASSLSFKTGDTIYF.

V and J are TRBV6-5 and TRBJ1-1; D possibly corresponds to TRBD1 (5 bases). The CDR3 is 12 amino acids. Germline V lookup: CDR1 MNHEY, CDR2 SVGAGI. V was pared by 8 bases and J by 8 bases, with 15 bases between. The CDR3 nucleotides are TGTGCCAGCCTAAGGCCCGGGACCGAAGCTTTCTTT. This codes for CASLRPGTEAFF.